The subject of this entry is one TCR beta chain. The data belong to a study of blood T cell repertoires in COVID-19. Study background: Acute-phase and convalescent COVID-19 samples originated in the United States, Italy and Spain.

In Seattle, patients joined the study during active infection and were tracked longitudinally. Trimming took 5 bases from V and 1 from J, leaving 8 bases between them. The germline V gene has CDR1 SGHTA and CDR2 FQGTGA. The CDR3 has 13 amino acids. Study processing details: How many nucleated cells were present was estimated from reference gene primer amplification. Sequenced by immunoSEQ multiplex PCR; TCRdb stores in-frame clones only, minus some. The DNA was the basis for D and trimming; V, J and clone size are from that table. The sample holds roughly 250,000 clones, approximately 83% seen once. The source of this sequence is an older person with COVID-19, enrolled during active disease. This sequence joins TRBV7-3 and TRBJ1-1; the D is unclear. Sequenced input: peripheral blood. CDR3 nucleotide sequence: TGTGCCAGCAGCCCACACCCGAACACTGAAGCTTTCTTT. Translating gives CASSPHPNTEAFF.